A selection of T cell receptor beta chains follows, all from one sample in a study of blood T cell repertoires in COVID-19. Clones were sequenced by immunoSEQ multiplex PCR, and TCRdb holds only the in-frame ones, with some missing. The sample contains around 200,000 clones, 85% to 90% of which appear only once. Specimen: peripheral blood. The receptors here all came from a man between 70 and 80 years old with active or convalescent COVID-19. Both conserved end residues are part of each CDR3. Each record gives: V gene, J gene, D gene, clone size, CDR3 protein, CDR3 DNA. D genes are given only for firm matches. The size field is filled for only some rows; it gives once, few, many or a size class.

TRBV2	TRBJ1-2	.	.	CASRGTTNYGYTF	TGTGCCAGCAGAGGGACAACTAACTATGGCTACACCTTC
TRBV19	TRBJ2-7	TRBD1	.	CASSLDRGLSYEQYF	TGTGCCAGTAGTCTGGACAGGGGGCTATCCTACGAGCAGTACTTC
TRBV7-9	TRBJ1-1	TRBD1	few	CASSSPPDRGRIFTEAFF	TGTGCCAGCAGCTCTCCCCCGGACAGGGGGCGAATTTTTACTGAAGCTTTCTTT
TRBV19	TRBJ1-5	TRBD1	.	CASSIKGAQGGGNQPQHF	TGTGCCAGTAGTATTAAAGGGGCCCAGGGGGGTGGCAATCAGCCCCAGCATTTT
TRBV13	TRBJ2-3	TRBD1	once	CASSFRQGAGDTQYF	TGTGCCAGCAGCTTTCGACAGGGGGCAGGAGATACGCAGTATTTT
TRBV24-1	TRBJ2-2	.	.	CATRRGANTGELFF	TGTGCCACCCGAAGGGGCGCAAACACCGGGGAGCTGTTTTTT
TRBV4-3	TRBJ1-1	TRBD1	.	CASSQLQGGAEAFF	TGCGCCAGCAGCCAATTACAGGGGGGCGCCGAAGCTTTCTTT
TRBV2	TRBJ1-2	.	.	CASRGTSYGYTF	TGTGCCAGCAGGGGGACATCCTATGGCTACACCTTC
TRBV15	TRBJ2-1	TRBD1	.	CATRGQPYNEQFF	TGTGCCACCAGGGGACAGCCTTACAATGAGCAGTTCTTC
TRBV7-9	TRBJ1-2	TRBD1	.	CASSQWGQGSYGYTF	TGTGCCAGCAGCCAGTGGGGACAGGGAAGCTATGGCTACACCTTC
TRBV28	TRBJ2-7	.	.	CASSLGGRVEQYF	TGTGCCAGCAGCCTGGGGGGAAGAGTCGAGCAGTACTTC
TRBV11-3	TRBJ1-4	.	.	CASSHRGQTLPTNEKLFF	TGTGCCAGCAGCCATAGAGGGCAGACCTTGCCAACTAATGAAAAACTGTTTTTT
TRBV19	TRBJ2-1	TRBD1	.	CASSIEPGTVGREQFF	TGTGCCAGTAGTATAGAACCCGGGACAGTCGGCCGTGAGCAGTTCTTC
TRBV5-1	TRBJ2-1	TRBD2	.	CASSLRLAGGGGEQFF	TGCGCCAGCAGCTTGCGACTAGCGGGAGGCGGCGGTGAGCAGTTCTTC
TRBV5-1	TRBJ2-5	TRBD1	once	CASSSTGARETQYF	TGCGCCAGCAGCTCGACAGGGGCACGCGAGACCCAGTACTTC